This TCR beta chain was sequenced during a study of cytomegalovirus exposure and HLA in healthy donors. Findings and limits, study-wide: When a later analysis compared HLA-associated TCR beta chains with equally common others, the HLA-associated chains turned out to be more clonally expanded and to have lower generation probabilities.

Samples came from healthy bone marrow donors. 13 Jbeta primers and 60 Vbeta primers were used for the PCR. Measured with immunoSEQ multiplex PCR; TCRdb has only the in-frame clones, and not every one. The data show 150,000 to 200,000 clones, with approximately 84% seen just once and 4.8% held by the top ten. Of note for this clone: Its specificity is unknown. Other nucleotide sequences from this sample produce the same CDR3.

The V end lost 1 base, the J end lost 5 bases, and 8 bases lay between the germline ends. CDR3 size: 13 residues. Per the germline V gene, CDR1 is SEHNR and CDR2 is FQNEAQ (reference sequence). The sample consisted of PBMCs. The chain is built from TRBV7-9 and TRBJ1-2; no firm D call. The sequence came from a girl between 10 and 17 years old in good health and CMV-seropositive. Written as DNA, the CDR3 is TGTGCCAGCAGCTTAGGGCTCAATTATGGCTACACCTTC. It encodes CASSLGLNYGYTF.